This T cell receptor beta chain was found in a study of shared clonotypes between healthy human individuals. The repertoire was sequenced with immunoSEQ multiplex PCR; TCRdb's copy has only in-frame clones and lacks some. The sample has some 2,100,000 clones, about 92% seen once. This CDR3 has 12 amino acids. The germline V gene has CDR1 SGHNT and CDR2 YYREEE (reference sequence). V lost 3 bases and J 3 bases, leaving 7 bases between the germline ends. Naive CD8 isolation took CD45RO-negative cells positively selected for CCR7 and excluded terminally differentiated effector memory CD45RA+ cells. The source of this sequence is a man younger than 30 in good health. Some clones in this sample may be carry-over from other donors' samples. Sequencing was carried out using naive CD8+ T cells from PBMCs. This chain joins TRBV5-4 and TRBJ2-7; the D gene is possibly TRBD2 (6 bases). CDR3 in amino acids: CASSSGDYEQYF. The CDR3 nucleotides are TGTGCCAGCAGCTCGGGAGACTACGAGCAGTACTTC.